This TCR beta chain was obtained from a study of blood T cell repertoires in COVID-19. This CDR3 spans 17 amino acids. Germline values: CDR1 SSHAT, CDR2 FNYEAQ (reference sequence). Generated by immunoSEQ multiplex PCR, the TCRdb table keeps only in-frame clones and is missing some. Of 350,000 or so clones listed, around 90% are singletons. Remarks on this clone: One end of the junction varies from germline; a read error may be responsible.

The V gene is TRBV7-7, the J gene TRBJ2-7; weak D call: TRBD2 (5 bases). Sequenced sample: peripheral blood. This clonotype was obtained from a woman aged 55 to 70 with COVID-19, enrolled during active disease. The CDR3 nucleotides are TGTGCTAGCAGCTTAAGGTTAAGGTATAGCGCACTCCACGAGCAGTACTTC. Encoded protein: CASSLRLRYSALHEQYF. Complete variable domain (other parts from reference TRBV7-7 and TRBJ2-7): GAGVSQSPRYKVTKRGQDVTLRCDPISSHATLYWYQQALGQGPEFLTYFNYEAQPDKSGLPSDRFSAERPEGSISTLTIQRTEQRDSAMYRCASSLRLRYSALHEQYFGPGTRLTVT.